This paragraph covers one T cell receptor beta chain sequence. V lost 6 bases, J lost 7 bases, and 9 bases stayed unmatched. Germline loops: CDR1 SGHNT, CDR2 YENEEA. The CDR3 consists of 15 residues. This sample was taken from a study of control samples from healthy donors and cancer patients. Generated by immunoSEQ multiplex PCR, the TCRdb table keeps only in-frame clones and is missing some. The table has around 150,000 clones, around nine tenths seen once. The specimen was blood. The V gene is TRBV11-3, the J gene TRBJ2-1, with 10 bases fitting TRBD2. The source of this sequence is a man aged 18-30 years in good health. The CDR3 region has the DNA TGTGCCAGCAGTGGAGCGGGGGGGCCGGGGAATGAGCAGTTCTTC. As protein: CASSGAGGPGNEQFF.